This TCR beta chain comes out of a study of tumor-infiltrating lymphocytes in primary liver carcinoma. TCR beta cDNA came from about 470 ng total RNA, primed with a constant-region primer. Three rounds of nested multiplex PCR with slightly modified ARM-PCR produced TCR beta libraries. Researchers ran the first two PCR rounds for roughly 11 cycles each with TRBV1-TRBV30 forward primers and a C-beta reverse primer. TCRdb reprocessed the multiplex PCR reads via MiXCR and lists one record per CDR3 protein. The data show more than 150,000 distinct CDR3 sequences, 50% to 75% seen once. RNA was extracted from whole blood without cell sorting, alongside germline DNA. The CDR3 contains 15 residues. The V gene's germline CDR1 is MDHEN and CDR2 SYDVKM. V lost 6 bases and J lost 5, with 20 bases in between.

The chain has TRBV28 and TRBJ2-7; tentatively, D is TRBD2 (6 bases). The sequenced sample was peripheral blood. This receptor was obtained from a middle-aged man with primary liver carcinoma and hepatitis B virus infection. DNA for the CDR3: TGTGCCAGCAGCCCCGGGGCGGGGATCAAGCACGAGCAGTACTTC. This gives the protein CASSPGAGIKHEQYF.